Listed here is a single TCR beta chain. Its binding antigen is unknown. One base away there is no much larger clone; base qualities are not given. This sample is drawn from a study of cytomegalovirus exposure and HLA in healthy donors (dated by TCRdb to 2016 to 2017). For the study in its entirety: According to an earlier analysis of a few hundred of the donors, 150 million to 200 million T cells yielded 90 million to 140 million unique TCR beta sequences and 250 to 350 Gb of sequence data. Across roughly 420 genotyped donors of the cohort, an average of about 240,000 unique TCR beta nucleotide sequences per donor were sequenced, and roughly 20% of those sequences were non-productive. A handful of DR-DQ haplotypes were handled as single units for association and clustering because linkage in the cohort was strong. An earlier analysis of 587 of the donors applied high-throughput TCR beta sequencing to assess whether each TCR beta V gene segment acted as functional or pseudogenic. To predict cytomegalovirus infection status, the study combined high-throughput TCR immunosequencing, statistical association of individual TCRs with disease status, and machine learning. Rather than drawing on any new phenotypic data, the later analysis identified candidate immune exposures from TCR beta sequences and the way those sequences occurred across donors. The number of donors typed differed by locus, with 629-630 for A, B, C, DRB1 and DQB1, 522 for DQA1, over 600 for DPA1, and some 470 for DPB1. Donor age, sex, ethnicity and CMV serostatus were compiled alongside the repertoire data. In a later analysis, previously published TCR beta repertoires from about 670 donors were re-analyzed and high-resolution HLA genotyping was added so that TCR occurrence patterns could be studied. The study aimed to test whether signatures of past pathogen exposure could be identified by cataloging public T cell receptors. An early release covering 500 to 750 HLA-typed donors comprised approximately 300 gigabases of sequencing data and tens of millions of unique TCR sequences. Class I and class II HLA loci were covered by the typing at four-digit resolution. A later genetic analysis took genome-wide SNP genotypes for about 65% of the 666 donors and used that subset as a discovery cohort. The genetic ancestry cluster associated with self-reported Caucasian donors included approximately 85% of the roughly 390 genotyped donors. The T cell repertoires of several hundred subjects were profiled by immunosequencing and related to cytomegalovirus serostatus. A separate validation cohort of 100 to 150 different subjects was used in addition to the roughly 620-subject first cohort. Every repertoire in the discovery cohort had been generated on one and the same sequencing platform.

Libraries were made using the immunoSEQ multiplex PCR assay. The multiplex PCR relied on a mix of 60 forward primers for TCR Vbeta segments and 13 reverse primers for TCR Jbeta segments. A multiplex PCR assay on genomic DNA amplified the CDR3 region of rearranged TCR beta genes. On the Illumina HiSeq System, the amplified TCR beta libraries were sequenced as 87-base-pair reads. Under the source paper's analysis protocol: Across the 700 or so repertoires, a later analysis counted around 80 million unique TCR beta chains, around 11 million of which were shared by at least two donors. Raw reads were error-corrected and collapsed into unique sequences by a nearest-neighbor algorithm in which closely related sequences were merged to remove PCR and sequencing errors. To assign V, D and J gene segments, CDR3 sequences were aligned to IMGT reference sequences. For a sequence to be retained, at least a six-nucleotide match to both a V gene segment and a J gene segment was required. Rearrangements were called productive when the CDR3 lacked stop codons and stayed in frame with V and J; all others were non-productive. Following IMGT convention, CDR3 was defined as the stretch from the second conserved V-encoded cysteine to the conserved J-encoded phenylalanine. The earlier analysis of approximately 590 of the donors excluded any sequence lacking an unambiguous match to a single V gene segment. In an earlier analysis of approximately 560 of the donors, a V segment was called functional when productive rearrangements were above 56.7%, and segregating when the standard deviation between donors exceeded 5%. A statistical classification framework was built for diagnosing cytomegalovirus status from the catalog of TCR beta chain sequences. A later analysis assigned V and J genes by comparing TCR nucleotide sequences with IMGT/GENE-DB human TR gene sequences. In a later analysis, CDR3 sequences and most-parsimonious VDJ recombination scenarios were assigned using the TCRdist pipeline. A later analysis defined each TCR beta chain by its CDR3 amino acid sequence plus V-gene family, and excluded reads lacking a unique V-gene family. As a way to deal with suspected cross-contamination and a sequencing artifact, a later analysis dropped approximately 590 nucleotide sequences that were highly shared and had low generation probability. In a later analysis, a clonal expansion index was calculated for each public chain from normalized within-repertoire ranks of inferred template counts. In a later analysis, generation probabilities were computed using a VDJ recombination model fitted to out-of-frame rearrangements, and the results were checked against IGoR. In a later analysis, hypergeometric tests were used to score TCR-TCR, TCR-HLA and TCR-CMV co-occurrence, with a repertoire-size bias correction applied to TCR pairs. To estimate false discovery rates, a later analysis permuted the HLA or CMV assignments 20 times. A later analysis grouped co-occurring TCRs with DBSCAN, adding TCRdist sequence similarity when clustering within HLA-allele-positive subsets. For co-occurrence clustering, repertoires with fewer than 30,000 or more than 120,000 public chains were excluded, along with five repertoires with anomalous nucleotide sharing. In its TCRdb copy, this immuneACCESS table keeps in-frame sequences only and misses some clones. Where compared with another copy, unresolved V genes explain less than half of these, and the others have no known cause. From that table come the V and J calls and clone size; the DNA was used to work out D and trimming. The sample contains 75,000 to 100,000 clones, roughly 74% of them found a single time. 3% of the sample is in the top ten clones.

The investigation overall reported the following: Linkage disequilibrium might explain the correlated functional status among segregating V segments, but an unknown experimental factor could not be ruled out. In a later genetic analysis, a missense DCLRE1C variant was associated with V-gene and J-gene trimming of TCR beta chains, and the association was replicated in an independent cohort. In a later analysis, several top co-occurrence clusters were reported to appear linked to parvovirus B19, influenza, CMV and Epstein-Barr virus. A total of 150 to 200 TCR beta chains were listed by the study as associated with cytomegalovirus. Most TCR sequences were observed very rarely across donors, whereas some public TCRs were present in many individuals. Because counts were too low, seventeen rarely observed V segments, including chromosome 9 orphons, were left out of the earlier analysis of over 550 of the donors. A group of highly shared sequence variants was considered likely to be a technical artifact of the sequencing pipeline. For the cohort, immune exposure information was limited to CMV serostatus. Specific HLA alleles were associated with over 15,000 TCR beta sequences at a false discovery rate of 0.05 in a later analysis. In both the original and validation cohorts, the classifier was reported to diagnose cytomegalovirus status with high specificity and sensitivity. According to a later analysis, most CMV-associated TCR beta chains appeared to be HLA-restricted, and the HLA associations seemed to be driven largely by CMV exposure. A later analysis found that HLA-associated TCR beta chains were more clonally expanded and had lower generation probabilities than equally common non-associated chains. In an earlier analysis of around 600 of the donors, most TCR beta V segments appeared in productive rearrangements about 87% or about 30% of the time, broadly matching IMGT annotations. Assigning TCR associations to individual alleles was difficult when HLA alleles, especially DR and DQ, strongly co-occurred. The presence/absence analyses assumed that sequencing depth was roughly uniform across donors, and that assumption may not be true. According to the authors, the approach could potentially be generalized to other disease states and immunological phenotypes. This cohort had only TCR beta chains sequenced, and the lack of alpha or paired-chain data limited which features could be detected. HLA typing was unavailable for some donors at each locus, so association tests used only the typed subset. Compared with the approximately 720-donor mean, donors in an Asian-associated ancestry cluster had fewer N-insertions in productive TCRs, according to a later genetic analysis. A further reported finding was that TCR beta sequences accurately predicted the HLA-A and HLA-B alleles for most subjects in the first cohort. A later analysis found that TCR association rates varied across HLA loci, with DRB1 alleles showing the most associated TCRs and HLA-C alleles the fewest. A few of the identified cytomegalovirus-associated TCR beta chains were confirmed in vitro to be specific for cytomegalovirus antigens.

In total, roughly 670 healthy bone marrow donors made up the cohort. Cohort members were all nominally healthy when sampled, although unrecorded immune exposures were likely present. The donor was CMV seropositive and was included in the group of 250 to 350 seropositive cohort members. Every donor gave a peripheral blood sample, and the peripheral blood mononuclear cells from that sample were used for TCR beta sequencing. Genomic DNA extraction from the blood cell samples was performed with the Qiagen DNeasy Blood Extraction Kit. This TCR was recovered from a female donor in good health and CMV-seropositive. Source material: PBMCs.

The nucleotide sequence reads TGTGCCAGCAGTGAAGCGGCAGGGGTTGGTGGCTACACCTTC. Its amino acids are CASSEAAGVGGYTF. The rearranged chain carries TRBV6-1 and TRBJ1-2, with TRBD1 as a weak D call on 6 bases. Sequences MNHNS (CDR1) and SASEGT (CDR2) are obtained from the germline V gene. Trimming takes 0 bases from V and 7 bases from J, and the germline ends sit 12 bases apart. Including cysteine and phenylalanine, the CDR3 has 14 amino acids. The entry retains the CDR3 DNA only, 42 bases that are in frame from base 1.